The 29 T cell receptor beta chains in this list originate from one sample, sequenced in a study of blood T cell repertoires in COVID-19. Sequenced by immunoSEQ multiplex PCR; TCRdb stores in-frame clones only, minus some. In the table there are about 130,000 clones, roughly 86% of which are singletons. The sample comprised peripheral blood. These receptors were taken from a human donor in a cohort sampled during active COVID-19.

V and J are TRBV5-6 and TRBJ1-2; 9 positions match TRBD1. Germline CDR1 reads SGHDT; CDR2 reads YYEEEE. V dropped 0 bases and J dropped 6; count of bases not matched to a gene: 0. The CDR3 contains 13 residues. For the CDR3, the DNA is TGTGCCAGCAGCTTGGGGGACAGGGATGGCTACACCTTC. Amino acids: CASSLGDRDGYTF.

The chain has TRBV10-3 and TRBJ1-5, with D tentatively TRBD1 (5 bases). Between the trimmed V and J ends, which lost 3 bases and 7 bases, there was a span of 13 bases. The germline V gene encodes CDR1 ENHRY and CDR2 SYGVKD. This CDR3 comprises 14 residues. The CDR3: CAISDQGQGQPQHF. CDR3 DNA: TGTGCCATCAGTGACCAGGGTCAAGGCCAGCCCCAGCATTTT.

The CDR3 bases are TGTGCCACCCGAGATCGACAGAACACTGAAGCTTTCTTT. This codes for CATRDRQNTEAFF. The chain couples TRBV24-1 to TRBJ1-1; D call uncertain. Germline V lookup: CDR1 KGHDR, CDR2 SFDVKD. V gave up 9 bases and J gave up 1 base, with 11 bases separating them. The CDR3 is 13 amino acids.

The chain is built from TRBV5-1 and TRBJ1-6, with D possibly matching TRBD1 (5 bases). Trimming shortened V by 4 bases and J by 6 bases, and 14 bases separated the two germline ends. This CDR3 comprises 15 residues. Germline values: CDR1 SGHRS, CDR2 YFSETQ. In DNA, the CDR3 is TGCGCCAGCAGCCCCTCGACAGTTCCTAATTCACCCCTCCACTTT. Amino acids: CASSPSTVPNSPLHF.

The genes are TRBV5-6 and TRBJ1-2; D possibly corresponds to TRBD1 (5 bases). CDR1 is SGHDT, CDR2 YYEEEE, per germline. Trimming stripped 6 bases from V and 7 bases from J, with 19 bases between. This CDR3 is built from 14 residues. CDR3 bases: TGTGCCAGCACCCGAGCAGGGCATCCCGCTGGCTACACCTTC. This codes for CASTRAGHPAGYTF.

The chain is built from TRBV7-2 and TRBJ2-1; D ambiguous. The germline V gene encodes CDR1 SGHTA and CDR2 FQGNSA. The CDR3 consists of 15 residues. Trimming took off 6 bases at V and 0 bases at J, with 12 bases between the two ends. The CDR3 spells CASRGGESSYNEQFF. CDR3 coding DNA: TGTGCCAGCAGAGGCGGTGAGAGCTCCTACAATGAGCAGTTCTTC. Full variable domain (rest looked up from reference TRBV7-2 and TRBJ2-1): GAGVSQSPSNKVTEKGKDVELRCDPISGHTALYWYRQSLGQGLEFLIYFQGNSAPDKSGLPSDRFSAERTGGSVSTLTIQRTQQEDSAVYLCASRGGESSYNEQFFGPGTRLTVL.

The chain joins TRBV12-3 or TRBV12-4 to TRBJ1-2; the D gene is possibly TRBD1 (6 bases). V shed 8 bases and J shed 5 bases, with 15 bases lying between them. The CDR3 contains 13 residues. Here the CDR3 reads CASRMTGPYGYTF. The CDR3 DNA sequence: TGTGCCAGCCGAATGACAGGCCCTTATGGCTACACCTTC.

About this clone: Lacking the conserved final phenylalanine or tryptophan, this CDR3 likely reflects a read error. The limits of the CDR3 on the DNA are not certain, so only TCRdb's listed CDR3 is given. V is TRBV6-6 and J is TRBJ1-6; the table's D gene call, TRBD1, was not cross checked with the DNA. The CDR3 is 11 amino acids in total, end residues counted. From germline, CDR1 is MNHNY and CDR2 SVGAGI (reference sequence). The CDR3 sequence is CASRYRGTVEV.

V gene TRBV4-2 combines with J gene TRBJ2-3; 14 bases match TRBD2. The CDR3 contains 20 residues. Germline CDR1 and CDR2: LGHNA and YNFKEQ. With 0 bases clipped from V and 2 bases from J, the junction kept 10 bases outside the gene matches. CDR3 sequence (DNA): TGTGCCAGCAGCCAAGATCAGCGTTTGACTAGCGGGGGGGTCACAGATACGCAGTATTTT. Encoded protein: CASSQDQRLTSGGVTDTQYF.

The chain recombines TRBV7-2 with TRBJ2-7, with TRBD2 matching over 11 bases. V lost 3 bases and J lost 1; bases outside the gene matches: 8. The germline gives CDR1 SGHTA, CDR2 FQGNSA. This CDR3 is built from 17 residues. CDR3 bases: TGTGCCAGCAGCTTCCCGCCGGGACTAGCGGCTTCCTACGAGCAGTACTTC. Its protein product is CASSFPPGLAASYEQYF.

This rearrangement joins TRBV10-3 to TRBJ2-3; 14 positions agree with TRBD2. This CDR3 contains 19 residues. Germline trimming cut 0 bases from V and 7 bases from J; bases unmatched to any gene: 12. Germline V gives CDR1 ENHRY, CDR2 SYGVKD. CDR3 loop: CAISESPGTSGSPTYTQYF. CDR3 in DNA: TGTGCCATCAGTGAGTCTCCTGGGACTAGCGGGAGCCCCACCTATACGCAGTATTTT.

This chain connects TRBV3-1 (or the pseudogene TRBV3-2) to TRBJ1-5, with a weak D call TRBD1 (5 bases). Germline CDR1 LGHDT, CDR2 YNNKEL (reference sequence). Trimming cost V 2 bases and J 3 bases, with 8 bases left between them. The CDR3 covers 14 residues. The CDR3 sequence: CASSQQGLNQPQHF. Written as DNA, the CDR3 is TGTGCCAGCAGCCAACAGGGACTCAATCAGCCCCAGCATTTT.

The chain recombines TRBV19 with TRBJ1-6; 8 nucleotides agree with TRBD1. This CDR3 contains 15 residues. Germline-derived CDR1 and CDR2 are LNHDA and SQIVND (reference sequence). The V segment lost 7 bases and the J segment 5 bases; nucleotides outside the gene matches: 7. DNA of the CDR3: TGTGCCAGTACCCGGGACAGGTCTAATAATTCACCCCTCCACTTT. Protein: CASTRDRSNNSPLHF.

This chain connects TRBV4-1 to TRBJ2-7, with a tentative D call TRBD2 (6 bases). Germline loops: CDR1 MGHRA, CDR2 YSYEKL. Trimming removed 1 base at V and 6 bases at J, with 10 bases between. The CDR3 is 13 amino acids. The CDR3 loop is CASSQAGDGEQYF. The CDR3 region has the DNA TGCGCCAGCAGCCAAGCGGGGGATGGCGAGCAGTACTTC.

The V call is TRBV6-2 or TRBV6-3, the J call TRBJ1-6; tentative D call: TRBD1 (5 bases). The germline V gene has CDR1 MNHEY and CDR2 SVGEGT. V lost 4 bases and J 11 bases, leaving 18 bases between the germline ends. The CDR3 sequence is 15 residues long. This CDR3 reads CASSFGGGPSAPLHF. DNA for the CDR3: TGTGCCAGCAGTTTCGGGGGGGGACCCTCAGCACCCCTCCACTTT.

The chain uses TRBV7-3 and TRBJ2-3; possibly TRBD1 for D (5 bases). The CDR3 is 12 residues long. Deletions cut 5 bases from V and 5 bases from J, with 8 bases between. Per the germline V gene, CDR1 is SGHTA and CDR2 is FQGTGA. The CDR3 sequence is CASSQGRDTQYF. The CDR3 DNA sequence: TGTGCCAGCAGCCAGGGCAGAGATACGCAGTATTTT.

The gene calls are TRBV6-6 and TRBJ2-2, with a weak D call TRBD2 (5 bases). The CDR3 is 15 residues long. Germline V lookup: CDR1 MNHNY, CDR2 SVGAGI (reference sequence). With 6 bases removed from V and 2 bases from J, the gap between germline ends came to 13 bases. CDR3 sequence (DNA): TGTGCCAGCAGAGGGCCGGGAACCAACACCGGGGAGCTGTTTTTT. It specifies CASRGPGTNTGELFF.

The CDR3 loop is CASSYRKWGDSFPYEQYF. For the CDR3, the DNA is TGTGCCAGCAGTTACAGAAAATGGGGGGATAGCTTTCCCTACGAGCAGTACTTC. The chain uses TRBV6-7 and TRBJ2-7; D perhaps matches TRBD2 (6 bases). TRBV6-7 is sorted into the ORF group, with uncertain function. Trimming took 2 bases from V and 2 from J, leaving 22 bases between them. This CDR3 contains 18 residues.

The CDR3, as DNA: TGTGCCAGCAGGGGAGGGACTAGCGGGGGGAATGAGCAGTTCTTC. Protein: CASRGGTSGGNEQFF. The rearrangement links TRBV25-1 to TRBJ2-1; 15 nucleotides line up with TRBD2. This CDR3 has 15 residues. From germline, CDR1 is MGHDK and CDR2 SYGVNS. The junction had 4 bases not matched to a gene; V was cut back by 6 bases and J by 7 bases.

The chain employs TRBV19 and TRBJ1-6, with no clear D. Germline V gives CDR1 LNHDA, CDR2 SQIVND (reference sequence). Between the trimmed V and J ends, which lost 0 bases and 6 bases, there was a span of 15 bases. This CDR3 has 17 amino acids. The CDR3 bases are TGTGCCAGTAGTATAGATAGCAGGAATCGGGGTAATTCACCCCTCCACTTT. It yields the protein CASSIDSRNRGNSPLHF.

The chain uses TRBV2 and TRBJ1-2; 8 positions match TRBD1. Germline trimming cut 8 bases from V and 4 bases from J; bases unmatched to any gene: 12. The CDR3 runs 15 residues. Germline V gives CDR1 SNHLY, CDR2 FYNNEI. CDR3 region: CASGGPTGAFYGYTF. For the CDR3, the DNA is TGTGCCAGCGGTGGCCCGACAGGGGCCTTCTATGGCTACACCTTC.

The chain carries TRBV5-1 and TRBJ1-1, with D maybe TRBD1 (6 bases). This CDR3 has 14 amino acids. Germline CDR1 is SGHRS and CDR2 is YFSETQ. V dropped 5 bases and J dropped 5 bases, with 16 bases sitting between them. The CDR3 is CASRKQGVETEAFF. For the CDR3, the DNA is TGCGCCAGCAGGAAACAGGGAGTCGAGACTGAAGCTTTCTTT.

The chain carries TRBV30 and TRBJ2-5, with 7 bases matching TRBD2. Germline V gives CDR1 GTSNPN, CDR2 SVGIG (reference sequence). Trimming took 0 bases from V and 3 from J; bases not matched to a gene: 13. CDR3 length: 17 amino acids. CDR3: CAWSVLPLRGGKETQYF. CDR3 nucleotide sequence: TGTGCCTGGAGTGTATTGCCCCTCCGCGGGGGAAAAGAGACCCAGTACTTC.

The chain combines TRBV5-1 with TRBJ2-1; TRBD2 matches 10 bases. The CDR3 has 17 residues. The trim removed 3 bases at V and 7 bases at J, leaving 13 bases unmatched. From germline, CDR1 is SGHRS and CDR2 YFSETQ. For the CDR3, the DNA is TGCGCCAGCAGCTCCCGGCCAGCGGGGGGGCCTGTAAATGAGCAGTTCTTC. Translated, it gives CASSSRPAGGPVNEQFF.

This clone was observed a single time. The chain has TRBV30 and TRBJ2-2; D is unresolved. Germline V gene data show CDR1 as GTSNPN and CDR2 as SVGIG (reference sequence). V was clipped by 0 bases and J by 7 bases, with 6 bases between them. The CDR3 runs to 12 residues. The CDR3 here is CAWSVRGGELFF. The CDR3 DNA follows: TGTGCCTGGAGTGTACGCGGCGGGGAGCTGTTTTTT.

DNA for the CDR3: TGTGCCAGCAGTGAAAGTCCGGGACAACTATGGGACGAGCAGTACTTC. Protein: CASSESPGQLWDEQYF. This chain uses TRBV2 with TRBJ2-7, with D possibly matching TRBD1 (6 bases). Germline loops: CDR1 SNHLY, CDR2 FYNNEI. The CDR3 is 16 residues long. V was clipped by 2 bases and J by 5 bases, with 19 bases between them. The full variable domain, with the rest looked up from reference TRBV2 and TRBJ2-7, is EPEVTQTPSHQVTQMGQEVILRCVPISNHLYFYWYRQILGQKVEFLVSFYNNEISEKSEIFDDQFSVERPDGSNFTLKIRSTKLEDSAMYFCASSESPGQLWDEQYFGPGTRLTVT.

The chain combines TRBV21-1 with TRBJ2-7; the table calls TRBD1, which could not be checked here. TRBV21-1 has pseudogene status. The CDR3 loop spans 17 amino acids. CDR3 sequence reads: CASSSFPPLQGSYEQYF. CDR3 DNA sequence: TGTGCCAGCAGCAGCTTCCCACCTTTACAGGGGTCCTACGAGCAGTACTTC.

This clone has just one count. The V gene is TRBV9, the J gene TRBJ1-1; TRBD1 is a possible D gene (6 bases). Germline values: CDR1 SGDLS, CDR2 YYNGEE. The CDR3 totals 15 residues. V shed 4 bases and J shed 0 bases, with 13 bases lying between them. CDR3 in DNA: TGTGCCAGCAGCCCAGGGACATCCATGAACACTGAAGCTTTCTTT. Protein sequence: CASSPGTSMNTEAFF.

The chain is built from TRBV10-1 and TRBJ2-3; TRBD2 might be the D (5 bases). In germline, CDR1 is WNHNN, CDR2 SYGVQD (reference sequence). Trimming stripped 5 bases from V and 4 bases from J, with 10 bases between. The CDR3 totals 13 residues. This CDR3 is CASSTSGPDTQYF. For the CDR3, the DNA is TGCGCCAGCAGTACCAGCGGTCCAGATACGCAGTATTTT.